This TCR beta chain appears in the sequencing data of a study of type 1 and type 2 diabetes patients. Study information: Participants included type 1 and type 2 diabetes patients plus nondiabetic controls.

The V and J ends lost 0 bases and 3 bases respectively, with 8 bases between them. This CDR3 region has 14 residues. Germline assignment: CDR1 ENHRY and CDR2 SYGVKD. Genomic DNA was the PCR template. The TCR beta CDR3 region was amplified using 30 forward and 13 reverse primers. Via MiXCR, TCRdb re-called the multiplex PCR reads, giving one row per CDR3 protein. The sample includes under 300,000 distinct CDR3 sequences, over 45% seen only once; the top ten take approximately 13%. Many counts were recorded for this clonotype. This clonotype was sampled from a man between 18 and 35 years old with type 2 diabetes. The material sequenced was peripheral blood mononuclear cells (PBMCs). The chain is built from TRBV10-3 and TRBJ1-1, with D possibly being TRBD1 (5 bases). The CDR3 here is CAISESMGDTEAFF. CDR3 nucleotide sequence: TGTGCCATCAGTGAGTCGATGGGGGACACTGAAGCTTTCTTT.